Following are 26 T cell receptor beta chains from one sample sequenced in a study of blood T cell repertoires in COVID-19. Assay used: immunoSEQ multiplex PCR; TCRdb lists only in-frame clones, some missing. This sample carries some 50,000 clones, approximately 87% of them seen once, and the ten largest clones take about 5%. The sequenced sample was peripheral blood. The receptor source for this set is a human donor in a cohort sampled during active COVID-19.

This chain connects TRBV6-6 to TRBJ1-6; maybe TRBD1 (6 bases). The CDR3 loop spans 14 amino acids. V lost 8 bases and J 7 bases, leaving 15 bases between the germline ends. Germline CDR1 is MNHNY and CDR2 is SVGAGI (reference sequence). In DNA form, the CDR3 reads TGTGCCAGCGGTCAGACAGGATCAAATTCACCCCTCCACTTT. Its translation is CASGQTGSNSPLHF.

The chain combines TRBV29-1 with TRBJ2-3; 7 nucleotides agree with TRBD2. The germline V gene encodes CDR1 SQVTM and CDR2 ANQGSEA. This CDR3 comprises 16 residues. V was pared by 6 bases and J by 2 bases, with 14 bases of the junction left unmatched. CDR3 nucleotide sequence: TGCAGCGTGACCCCGGCGGCGGGAGAGACCACAGATACGCAGTATTTT. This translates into CSVTPAAGETTDTQYF.

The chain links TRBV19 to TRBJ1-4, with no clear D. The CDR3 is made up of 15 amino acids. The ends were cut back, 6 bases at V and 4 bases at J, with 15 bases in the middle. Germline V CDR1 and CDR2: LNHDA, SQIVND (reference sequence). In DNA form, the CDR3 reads TGTGCCAGTAGGCCCGCAAGAGGGAATAATGAAAAACTGTTTTTT. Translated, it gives CASRPARGNNEKLFF.

CDR3 sequence reads: CASRYSGTRTDTQYF. CDR3 bases: TGTGCCAGCAGATATAGCGGGACCCGAACAGATACGCAGTATTTT. The V and J genes are TRBV6-5 and TRBJ2-3; TRBD2 aligns across 8 bases. This CDR3 spans 15 amino acids. V lost 6 bases, J lost 3 bases, and 8 bases stayed unmatched. The V gene's germline CDR1 is MNHEY and CDR2 SVGAGI.

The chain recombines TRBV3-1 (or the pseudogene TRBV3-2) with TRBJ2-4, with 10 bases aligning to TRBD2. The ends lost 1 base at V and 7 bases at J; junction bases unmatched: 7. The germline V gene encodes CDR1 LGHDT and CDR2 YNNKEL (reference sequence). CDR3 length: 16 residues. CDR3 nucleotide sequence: TGTGCCAGCAGCCAAGTTGATAGCGGGAGGTCGAACATTCAGTACTTC. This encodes CASSQVDSGRSNIQYF.

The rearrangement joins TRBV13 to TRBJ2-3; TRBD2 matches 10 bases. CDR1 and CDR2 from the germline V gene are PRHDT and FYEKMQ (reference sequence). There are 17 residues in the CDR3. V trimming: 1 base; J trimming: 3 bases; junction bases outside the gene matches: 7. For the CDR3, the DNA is TGTGCCAGCAGCTTAGCTCTCCTAGCGGGAGTAACAGATACGCAGTATTTT. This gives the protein CASSLALLAGVTDTQYF.

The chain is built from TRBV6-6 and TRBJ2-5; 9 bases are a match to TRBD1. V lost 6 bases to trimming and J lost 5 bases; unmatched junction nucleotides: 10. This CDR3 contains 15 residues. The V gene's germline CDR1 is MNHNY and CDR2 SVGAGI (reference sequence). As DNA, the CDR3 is TGTGCCAGCAGGGGTACAGGGGGCTTGGGGGAGACCCAGTACTTC. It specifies CASRGTGGLGETQYF.

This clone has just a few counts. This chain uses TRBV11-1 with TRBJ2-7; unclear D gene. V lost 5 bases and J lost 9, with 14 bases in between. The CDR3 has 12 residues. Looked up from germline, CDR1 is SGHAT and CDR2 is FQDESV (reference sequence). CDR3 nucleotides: TGTGCCAGCAGCGAGGCCAGAGAGAGGCAGTACTTC. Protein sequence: CASSEARERQYF.

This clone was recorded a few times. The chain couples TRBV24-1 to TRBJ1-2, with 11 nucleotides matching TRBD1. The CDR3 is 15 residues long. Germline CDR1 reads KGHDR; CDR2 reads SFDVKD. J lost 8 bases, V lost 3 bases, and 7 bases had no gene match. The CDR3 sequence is CATSDPFGTGGGYTF. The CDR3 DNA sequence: TGTGCCACCAGTGATCCTTTTGGGACAGGGGGAGGCTACACCTTC.

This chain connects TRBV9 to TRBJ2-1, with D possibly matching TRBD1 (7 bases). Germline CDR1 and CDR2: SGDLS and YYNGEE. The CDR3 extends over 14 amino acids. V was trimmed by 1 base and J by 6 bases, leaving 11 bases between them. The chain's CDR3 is CASSVSGGLNEQFF. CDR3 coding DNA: TGTGCCAGCAGCGTATCAGGGGGGCTCAATGAGCAGTTCTTC.

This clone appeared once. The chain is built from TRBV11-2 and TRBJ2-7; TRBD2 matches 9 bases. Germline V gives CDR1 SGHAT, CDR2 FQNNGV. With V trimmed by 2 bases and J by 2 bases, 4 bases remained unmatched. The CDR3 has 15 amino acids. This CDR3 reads CASSLSPSGTYEQYF. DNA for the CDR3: TGTGCCAGCAGCTTATCCCCTAGCGGGACCTACGAGCAGTACTTC. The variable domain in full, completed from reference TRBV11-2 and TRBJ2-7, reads EAGVAQSPRYKIIEKRQSVAFWCNPISGHATLYWYQQILGQGPKLLIQFQNNGVVDDSQLPKDRFSAERLKGVDSTLKIQPAKLEDSAVYLCASSLSPSGTYEQYFGPGTRLTVT.

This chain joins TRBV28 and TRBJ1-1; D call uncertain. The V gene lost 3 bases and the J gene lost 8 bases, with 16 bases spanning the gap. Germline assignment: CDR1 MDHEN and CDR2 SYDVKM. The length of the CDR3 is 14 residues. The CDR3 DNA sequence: TGTGCCAGCAGTTTTGAGTGGGAGGTAATAGAAGCTTTCTTT. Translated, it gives CASSFEWEVIEAFF.

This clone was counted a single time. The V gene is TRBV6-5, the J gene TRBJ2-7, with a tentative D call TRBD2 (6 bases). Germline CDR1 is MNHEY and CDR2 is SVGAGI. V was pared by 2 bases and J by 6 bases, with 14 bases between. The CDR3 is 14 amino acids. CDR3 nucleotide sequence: TGTGCCAGCAGTTACGGAGGGAGTAGGCTCGAGCAGTACTTC. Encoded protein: CASSYGGSRLEQYF.

The CDR3 region has the DNA TGTGCCAGCAGCTTTAGCGGGAGCCCCTACAATGAGCAGTTCTTC. This encodes CASSFSGSPYNEQFF. V usage is TRBV7-3 and J usage is TRBJ2-1, with 9 bases fitting TRBD2. From germline, CDR1 is SGHTA and CDR2 FQGTGA. Germline trimming cut 3 bases from V and 2 bases from J; bases unmatched to any gene: 2. The CDR3 has 15 amino acids.

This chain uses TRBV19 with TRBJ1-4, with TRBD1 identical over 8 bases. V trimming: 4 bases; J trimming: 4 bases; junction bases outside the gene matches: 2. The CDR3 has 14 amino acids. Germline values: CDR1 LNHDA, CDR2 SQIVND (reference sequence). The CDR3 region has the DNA TGTGCCAGTAGTACACAGGGGGTTAATGAAAAACTGTTTTTT. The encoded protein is CASSTQGVNEKLFF.

This CDR3 is CASSWDRPYEQYF. The CDR3, as DNA: TGTGCCAGCAGTTGGGACAGGCCCTACGAGCAGTACTTC. This sequence joins TRBV6-6 and TRBJ2-7; 8 bases match TRBD1. The CDR3 extends over 13 amino acids. CDR1 MNHNY and CDR2 SVGAGI come from the germline V gene (reference sequence). V lost 4 bases to trimming and J lost 2 bases; unmatched junction nucleotides: 1.

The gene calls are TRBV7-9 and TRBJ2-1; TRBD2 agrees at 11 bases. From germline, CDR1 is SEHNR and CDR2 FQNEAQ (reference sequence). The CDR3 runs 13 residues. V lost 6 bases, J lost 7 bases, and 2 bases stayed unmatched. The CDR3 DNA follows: TGTGCCAGCAGACTAGCGGGAGATAATGAGCAGTTCTTC. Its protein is CASRLAGDNEQFF.

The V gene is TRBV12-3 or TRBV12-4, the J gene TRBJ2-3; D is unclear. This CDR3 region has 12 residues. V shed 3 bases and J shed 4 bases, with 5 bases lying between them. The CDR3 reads CASSFPADTQYF. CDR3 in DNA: TGTGCCAGCAGTTTTCCGGCAGATACGCAGTATTTT.

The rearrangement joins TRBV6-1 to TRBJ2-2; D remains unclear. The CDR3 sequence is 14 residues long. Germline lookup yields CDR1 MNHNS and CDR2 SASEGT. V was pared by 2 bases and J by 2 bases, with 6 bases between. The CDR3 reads CASSENRNTGELFF. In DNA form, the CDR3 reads TGTGCCAGCAGTGAAAATAGAAACACCGGGGAGCTGTTTTTT.

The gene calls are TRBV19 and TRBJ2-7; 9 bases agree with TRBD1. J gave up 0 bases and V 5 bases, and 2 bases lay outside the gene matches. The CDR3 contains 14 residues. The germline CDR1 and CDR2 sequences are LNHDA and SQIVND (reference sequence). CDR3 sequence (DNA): TGTGCCAGTAGTGAACAGGGGGCCTCCTACGAGCAGTACTTC. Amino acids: CASSEQGASYEQYF.

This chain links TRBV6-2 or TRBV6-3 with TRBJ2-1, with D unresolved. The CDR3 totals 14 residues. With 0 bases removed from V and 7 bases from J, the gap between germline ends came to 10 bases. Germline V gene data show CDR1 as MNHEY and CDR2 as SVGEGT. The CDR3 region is CASSYSRSSNEQFF. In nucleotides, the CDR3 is TGTGCCAGCAGTTACTCGAGGTCTTCGAATGAGCAGTTCTTC.

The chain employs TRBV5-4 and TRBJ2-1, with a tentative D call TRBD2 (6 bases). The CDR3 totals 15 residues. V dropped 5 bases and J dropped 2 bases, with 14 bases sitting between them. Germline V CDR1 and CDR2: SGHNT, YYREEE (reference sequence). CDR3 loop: CASSSGTGAYNEQFF. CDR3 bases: TGTGCCAGCAGTTCCGGGACTGGAGCCTACAATGAGCAGTTCTTC. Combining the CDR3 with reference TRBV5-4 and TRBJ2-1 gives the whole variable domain ETGVTQSPTHLIKTRGQQVTLRCSSQSGHNTVSWYQQALGQGPQFIFQYYREEENGRGNFPPRFSGLQFPNYSSELNVNALELDDSALYLCASSSGTGAYNEQFFGPGTRLTVL.

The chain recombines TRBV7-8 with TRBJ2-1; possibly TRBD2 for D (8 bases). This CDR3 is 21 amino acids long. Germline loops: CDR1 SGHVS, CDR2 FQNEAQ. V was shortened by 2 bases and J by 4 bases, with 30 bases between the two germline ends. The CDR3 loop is CASSLKKGDSRTSGGYNEQFF. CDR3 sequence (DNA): TGTGCCAGCAGCTTAAAGAAGGGGGACAGCCGTACTAGCGGAGGTTACAATGAGCAGTTCTTC. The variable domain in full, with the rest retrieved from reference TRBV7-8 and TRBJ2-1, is GAGVSQSPRYKVAKRGQDVALRCDPISGHVSLFWYQQALGQGPEFLTYFQNEAQLDKSGLPSDRFFAERPEGSVSTLKIQRTQQEDSAVYLCASSLKKGDSRTSGGYNEQFFGPGTRLTVL.

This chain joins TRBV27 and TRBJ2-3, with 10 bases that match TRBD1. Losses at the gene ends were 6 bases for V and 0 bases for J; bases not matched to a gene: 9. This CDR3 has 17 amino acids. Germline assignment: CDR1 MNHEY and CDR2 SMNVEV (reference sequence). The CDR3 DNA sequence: TGTGCCAGCAGCACCCCCCCGGGACAGGGGAGCACAGATACGCAGTATTTT. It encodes CASSTPPGQGSTDTQYF.

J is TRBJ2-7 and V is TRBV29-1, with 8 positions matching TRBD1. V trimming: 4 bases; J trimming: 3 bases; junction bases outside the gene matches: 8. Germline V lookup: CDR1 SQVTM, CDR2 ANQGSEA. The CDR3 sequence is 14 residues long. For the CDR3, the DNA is TGCAGCGTTGTTTGGGACAGGTCACTCTACGAGCAGTACTTC. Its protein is CSVVWDRSLYEQYF.

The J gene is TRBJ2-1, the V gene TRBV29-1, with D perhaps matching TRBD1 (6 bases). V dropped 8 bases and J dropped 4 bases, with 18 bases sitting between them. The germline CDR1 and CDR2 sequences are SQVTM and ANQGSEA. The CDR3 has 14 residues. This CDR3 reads CSLSYGGGYNEQFF. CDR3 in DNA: TGCAGCTTGAGCTATGGGGGCGGATACAATGAGCAGTTCTTC.